The source of this T cell receptor (beta chain) is a study of shared clonotypes between healthy human individuals. The CDR3 consists of 16 residues. In germline, CDR1 is MNHEY, CDR2 SMNVEV (reference sequence). With 6 bases clipped from V and 9 bases from J, the junction kept 17 bases outside the gene matches. Naivety among CD8 cells was defined by CD45RO negativity and positive CCR7 selection, thereby excluding terminally differentiated effector memory CD45RA+ cells. TCRdb's copy holds only in-frame clones and misses some; the assay was immunoSEQ multiplex PCR. The top ten hold around 1.7% of the sample, which has approximately 2,000,000 clones, about 94% seen once.

Sequences were obtained from naive CD8+ T cells from PBMCs. The TCR sequence derives from a man younger than 35 in good health. Some clones in this sample may be carry-over from other donors' samples. The rearrangement joins TRBV27 to TRBJ1-5, with 7 bases that match TRBD1. The CDR3 is CASSPSQGGRSWPQHF. CDR3 nucleotide sequence: TGTGCCAGCAGCCCCTCCCAGGGGGGCCGTTCATGGCCCCAGCATTTT.